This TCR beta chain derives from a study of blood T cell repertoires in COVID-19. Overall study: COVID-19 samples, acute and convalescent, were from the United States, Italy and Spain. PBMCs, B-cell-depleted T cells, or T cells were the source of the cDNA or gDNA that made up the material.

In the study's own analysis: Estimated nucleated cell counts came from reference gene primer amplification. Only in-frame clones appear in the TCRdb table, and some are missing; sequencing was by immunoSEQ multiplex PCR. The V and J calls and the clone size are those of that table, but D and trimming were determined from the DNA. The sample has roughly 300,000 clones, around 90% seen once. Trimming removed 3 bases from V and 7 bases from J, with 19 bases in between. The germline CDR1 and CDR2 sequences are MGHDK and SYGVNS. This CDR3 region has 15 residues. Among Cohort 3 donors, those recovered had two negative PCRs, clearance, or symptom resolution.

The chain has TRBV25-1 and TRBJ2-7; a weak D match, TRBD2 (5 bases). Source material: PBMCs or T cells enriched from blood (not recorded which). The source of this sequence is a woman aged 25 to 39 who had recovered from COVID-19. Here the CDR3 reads CASSDVVKRSEEQYF. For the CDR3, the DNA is TGTGCCAGCAGTGACGTCGTGAAGCGGTCGGAAGAGCAGTACTTC.